Following are 13 T cell receptor beta chains from one sample sequenced in a study of blood T cell repertoires in COVID-19. Sequencing was performed with immunoSEQ multiplex PCR; in TCRdb, only in-frame clones are kept and a portion is missing. The sample carries more than 150,000 clones, roughly 88% recorded once. Sequences were obtained from peripheral blood. These receptors came from a woman aged 80 or older with acute or convalescent COVID-19.

The gene calls are TRBV27 and TRBJ1-2; D call uncertain. Germline V lookup: CDR1 MNHEY, CDR2 SMNVEV (reference sequence). The CDR3 length is 16 residues. V lost 8 bases and J lost 4, with 23 bases in between. CDR3 nucleotides: TGTGCCAGCTCGCGGTCGGCGGCCGGATCAACCTATGGCTACACCTTC. Its protein is CASSRSAAGSTYGYTF.

The gene calls are TRBV27 and TRBJ1-1, with TRBD1 matching 8 bases. From germline, CDR1 is MNHEY and CDR2 SMNVEV (reference sequence). The J segment lost 7 bases and the V segment lost 6 bases, leaving 10 bases of the junction unmatched. The CDR3 runs to 14 residues. CDR3 loop: CASRPQGARGEAFF. In DNA form, the CDR3 reads TGTGCCAGCAGGCCCCAGGGGGCGCGAGGTGAAGCTTTCTTT.

The chain has TRBV3-1 (or the pseudogene TRBV3-2) and TRBJ2-1, with D perhaps TRBD2 (6 bases). Germline V CDR1 and CDR2: LGHDT, YNNKEL (reference sequence). The CDR3 covers 14 residues. The V gene lost 1 base and the J gene lost 10 bases, with 14 bases spanning the gap. The CDR3, as DNA: TGTGCCAGCAGCCAAGGGCTGGGCCGGGAGGAGCAGTTCTTC. It translates to CASSQGLGREEQFF.

The chain recombines TRBV5-1 with TRBJ2-5; D is perhaps TRBD2 (7 bases). V lost 4 bases to trimming and J lost 2 bases, with 15 bases between them. The CDR3 is 15 residues long. The germline CDR1 and CDR2 sequences are SGHRS and YFSETQ. This CDR3 reads CASSPWGRGQETQYF. CDR3 DNA: TGCGCCAGCAGCCCGTGGGGGAGGGGGCAAGAGACCCAGTACTTC.

The V gene is TRBV27, the J gene TRBJ2-2; TRBD2 might be the D (5 bases). Germline CDR1 reads MNHEY; CDR2 reads SMNVEV (reference sequence). Trimming removed 8 bases at V and 7 bases at J, with 20 bases between. The CDR3 runs 15 residues. CDR3 residues: CASPKRSIRNGELFF. In DNA form, the CDR3 reads TGTGCCAGCCCGAAGCGGTCGATCAGAAACGGGGAGCTGTTTTTT.

The J gene is TRBJ2-5, the V gene TRBV5-4, with a weak D call TRBD2 (5 bases). The germline gives CDR1 SGHNT, CDR2 YYREEE (reference sequence). Between the trimmed V and J ends, which lost 4 bases and 1 base, there was a span of 8 bases. The CDR3 runs to 13 residues. This CDR3 is CASSQGLQETQYF. For the CDR3, the DNA is TGTGCCAGCAGCCAAGGACTCCAAGAGACCCAGTACTTC.

The rearrangement joins TRBV7-9 to TRBJ2-1; TRBD2 matches at 7 bases. This CDR3 region has 15 residues. Looked up from germline, CDR1 is SEHNR and CDR2 is FQNEAQ (reference sequence). The trim removed 5 bases at V and 6 bases at J, leaving 10 bases unmatched. The DNA of the CDR3 is TGTGCCAGCAGCCCAGTAGCGGGTCCAACCAATGAGCAGTTCTTC. This codes for CASSPVAGPTNEQFF.

The rearrangement uses TRBV14 and TRBJ1-1, with D possibly being TRBD1 (6 bases). This CDR3 contains 14 residues. Trimming left V 6 bases short and J 1 base short, with 12 bases between. Per the germline V gene, CDR1 is SGHDN and CDR2 is FVKESK. The CDR3 coding sequence is TGTGCCAGCAGGCAGGGGATCGAGAACACTGAAGCTTTCTTT. It codes for CASRQGIENTEAFF.

This clone was found once. The V gene is TRBV9, the J gene TRBJ2-7; the D is unclear. The V gene's germline CDR1 is SGDLS and CDR2 YYNGEE. Deletions cut 0 bases from V and 6 bases from J, with 13 bases between. The CDR3 totals 14 residues. The CDR3 sequence: CASSVELTPGEQYF. CDR3 DNA: TGTGCCAGCAGCGTAGAGTTGACCCCGGGCGAGCAGTACTTC. Filled out from reference TRBV9 and TRBJ2-7, the complete variable domain reads DSGVTQTPKHLITATGQRVTLRCSPRSGDLSVYWYQQSLDQGLQFLIQYYNGEERAKGNILERFSAQQFPDLHSELNLSSLELGDSALYFCASSVELTPGEQYFGPGTRLTVT.

This sequence joins TRBV6-5 and TRBJ2-2; D is possibly TRBD2 (5 bases). CDR1 and CDR2 from the germline V gene are MNHEY and SVGAGI. The CDR3 is 15 amino acids. Trimming left V 5 bases short and J 5 bases short, with 15 bases between. CDR3 residues: CASSPDWSGTGELFF. CDR3 sequence (DNA): TGTGCCAGCAGTCCCGACTGGTCGGGGACCGGGGAGCTGTTTTTT.

This clone occurred once. The V call is TRBV3-1 (or the pseudogene TRBV3-2), the J call TRBJ2-1; TRBD2 matches 16 bases. The CDR3 has 16 amino acids. Germline lookup yields CDR1 LGHDT and CDR2 YNNKEL (reference sequence). After removal of 0 bases from V and 9 bases from J, the junction contained 2 bases not matched to a gene. CDR3: CASSQEGLAGGGEQFF. CDR3 coding DNA: TGTGCCAGCAGCCAAGAGGGACTAGCGGGAGGGGGTGAGCAGTTCTTC.

The chain couples TRBV4-3 to TRBJ2-3; D is uncertain. Trimming took off 4 bases at V and 1 base at J, with 15 bases between the two ends. The CDR3 runs to 16 residues. CDR1 and CDR2 from the germline V gene are LGHNA and YSLEER. The CDR3 DNA reads TGCGCCAGCAGCCCCTCATCCCCCCGAGGCACAGATACGCAGTATTTT. Protein: CASSPSSPRGTDTQYF.

The rearrangement uses TRBV30 and TRBJ1-5; a weak D match, TRBD1 (5 bases). The V gene's germline CDR1 is GTSNPN and CDR2 SVGIG (reference sequence). Trimming cost V 8 bases and J 2 bases, with 16 bases left between them. The CDR3 has 14 amino acids. The CDR3 DNA reads as TGTGCCGCAAGTCCCGGGGGGGGCAATCAGCCCCAGCATTTT. It encodes CAASPGGGNQPQHF.